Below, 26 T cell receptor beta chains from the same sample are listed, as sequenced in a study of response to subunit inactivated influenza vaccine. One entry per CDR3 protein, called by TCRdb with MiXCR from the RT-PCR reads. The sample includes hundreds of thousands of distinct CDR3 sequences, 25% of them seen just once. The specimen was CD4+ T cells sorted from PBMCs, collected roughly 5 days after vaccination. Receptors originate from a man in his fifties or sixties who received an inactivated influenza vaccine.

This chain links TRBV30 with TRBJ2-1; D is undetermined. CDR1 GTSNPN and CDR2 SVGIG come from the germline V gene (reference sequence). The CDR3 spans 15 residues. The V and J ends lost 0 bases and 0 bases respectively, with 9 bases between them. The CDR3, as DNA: TGTGCCTGGAGTGTTGGTACTATCTCCTACAATGAGCAGTTCTTC. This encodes CAWSVGTISYNEQFF.

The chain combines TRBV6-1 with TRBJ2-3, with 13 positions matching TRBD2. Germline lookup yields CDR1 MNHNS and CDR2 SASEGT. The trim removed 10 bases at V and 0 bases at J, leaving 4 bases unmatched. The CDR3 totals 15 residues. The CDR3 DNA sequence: TGTGCCACATGGACTAGCGGGGGTAGCACAGATACGCAGTATTTT. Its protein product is CATWTSGGSTDTQYF.

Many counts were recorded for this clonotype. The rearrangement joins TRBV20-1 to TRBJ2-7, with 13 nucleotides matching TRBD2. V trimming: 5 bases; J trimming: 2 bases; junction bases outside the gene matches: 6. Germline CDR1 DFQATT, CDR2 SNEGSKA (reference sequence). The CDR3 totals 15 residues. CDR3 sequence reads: CSASGLAGLAYEQYF. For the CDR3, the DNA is TGCAGTGCTTCGGGACTAGCGGGATTAGCCTACGAGCAGTACTTC.

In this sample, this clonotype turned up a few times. CDR3 sequence (DNA): TGCAGTGCTAGGCTACAGGGGGCTAGCTATGGCTACACCTTC. This translates into CSARLQGASYGYTF. The gene calls are TRBV20-1 and TRBJ1-2; 9 bases align to TRBD1. Germline V gene data show CDR1 as DFQATT and CDR2 as SNEGSKA (reference sequence). J was trimmed by 4 bases and V by 3 bases; bases with no gene match: 6. The length of the CDR3 is 14 residues.

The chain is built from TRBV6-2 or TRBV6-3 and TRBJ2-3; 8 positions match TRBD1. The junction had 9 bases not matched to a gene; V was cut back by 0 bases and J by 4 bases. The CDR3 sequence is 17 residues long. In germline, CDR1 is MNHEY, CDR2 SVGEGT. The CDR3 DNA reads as TGTGCCAGCAGTTACTCCAGGACAGGGAGGATTTCAGATACGCAGTATTTT. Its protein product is CASSYSRTGRISDTQYF.

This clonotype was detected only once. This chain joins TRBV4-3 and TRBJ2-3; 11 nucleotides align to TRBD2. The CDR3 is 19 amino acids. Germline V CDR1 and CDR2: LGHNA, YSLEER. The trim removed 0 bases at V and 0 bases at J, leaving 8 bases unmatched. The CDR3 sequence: CASSQDPSLAGGSTDTQYF. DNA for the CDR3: TGCGCCAGCAGCCAAGATCCCTCCTTAGCGGGAGGGAGCACAGATACGCAGTATTTT.

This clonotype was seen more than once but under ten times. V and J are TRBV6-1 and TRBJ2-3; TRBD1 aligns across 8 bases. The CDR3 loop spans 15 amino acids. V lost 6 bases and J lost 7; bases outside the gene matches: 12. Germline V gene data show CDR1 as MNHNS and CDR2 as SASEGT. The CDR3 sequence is CASRAGTGGPHTQYF. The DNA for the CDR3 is TGTGCCAGCAGAGCCGGGACAGGAGGGCCACATACGCAGTATTTT.

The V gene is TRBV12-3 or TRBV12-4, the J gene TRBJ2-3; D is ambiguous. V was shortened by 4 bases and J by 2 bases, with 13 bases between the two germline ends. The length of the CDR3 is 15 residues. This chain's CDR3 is CASSSRELFTDTQYF. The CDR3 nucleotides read TGTGCCAGCAGTTCTCGAGAGTTGTTCACAGATACGCAGTATTTT.

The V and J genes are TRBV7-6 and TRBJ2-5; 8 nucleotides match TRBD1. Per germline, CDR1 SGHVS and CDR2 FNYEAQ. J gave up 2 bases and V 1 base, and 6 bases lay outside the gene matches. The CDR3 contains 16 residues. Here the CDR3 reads CASSLGPQGAQETQYF. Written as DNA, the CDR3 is TGTGCCAGCAGCTTAGGCCCCCAGGGGGCTCAAGAGACCCAGTACTTC.

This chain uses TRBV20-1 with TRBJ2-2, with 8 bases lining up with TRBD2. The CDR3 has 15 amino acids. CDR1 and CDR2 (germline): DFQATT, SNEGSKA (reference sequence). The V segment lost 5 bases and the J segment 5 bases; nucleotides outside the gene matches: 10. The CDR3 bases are TGCAGTGCTCAAGGGAGCGGGAGAGGGACCGGGGAGCTGTTTTTT. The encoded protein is CSAQGSGRGTGELFF.

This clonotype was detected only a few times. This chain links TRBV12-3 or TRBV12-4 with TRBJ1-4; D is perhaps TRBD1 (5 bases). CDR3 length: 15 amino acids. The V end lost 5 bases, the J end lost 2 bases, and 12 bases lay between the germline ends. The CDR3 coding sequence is TGTGCCAGCAGTGCCGGGGGATATACTAATGAAAAACTGTTTTTT. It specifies CASSAGGYTNEKLFF.

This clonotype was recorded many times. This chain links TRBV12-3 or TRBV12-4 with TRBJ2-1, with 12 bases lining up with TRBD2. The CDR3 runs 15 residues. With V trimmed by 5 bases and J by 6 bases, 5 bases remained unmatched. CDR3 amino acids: CASSPLAGGRNEQFF. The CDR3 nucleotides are TGTGCCAGCAGTCCCCTAGCGGGGGGGCGCAATGAGCAGTTCTTC.

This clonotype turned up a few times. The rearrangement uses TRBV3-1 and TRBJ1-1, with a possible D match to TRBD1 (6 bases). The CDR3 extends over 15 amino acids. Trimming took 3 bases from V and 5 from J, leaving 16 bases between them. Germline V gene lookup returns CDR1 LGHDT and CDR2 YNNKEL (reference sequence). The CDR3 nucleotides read TGTGCCAGCAGCCAGGAAAGACAGGTTAGGACTGAAGCTTTCTTT. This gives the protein CASSQERQVRTEAFF.

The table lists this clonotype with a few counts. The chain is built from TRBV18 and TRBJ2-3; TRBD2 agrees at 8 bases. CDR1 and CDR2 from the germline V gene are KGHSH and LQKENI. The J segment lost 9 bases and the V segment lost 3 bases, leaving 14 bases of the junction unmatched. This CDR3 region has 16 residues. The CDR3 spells CASSPLAGPIDGTQYF. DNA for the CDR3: TGTGCCAGCTCACCCTTAGCGGGGCCTATAGACGGCACGCAGTATTTT. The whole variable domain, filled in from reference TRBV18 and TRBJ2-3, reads NAGVMQNPRHLVRRRGQEARLRCSPMKGHSHVYWYRQLPEEGLKFMVYLQKENIIDESGMPKERFSAEFPKEGPSILRIQQVVRGDSAAYFCASSPLAGPIDGTQYFGPGTRLTVL.

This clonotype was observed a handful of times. The CDR3 spells CASYSTAYNEQFF. CDR3 sequence (DNA): TGCGCCAGCTACTCGACAGCTTACAATGAGCAGTTCTTC. This chain connects TRBV5-1 to TRBJ2-1; the D gene is possibly TRBD1 (5 bases). The CDR3 is made up of 13 amino acids. The ends were cut back, 7 bases at V and 4 bases at J, with 12 bases in the middle. From germline, CDR1 is SGHRS and CDR2 YFSETQ.

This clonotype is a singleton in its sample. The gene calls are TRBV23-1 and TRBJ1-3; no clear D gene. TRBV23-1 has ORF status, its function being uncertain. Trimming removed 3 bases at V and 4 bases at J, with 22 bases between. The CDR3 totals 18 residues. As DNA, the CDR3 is TGCGCCAGCAGTCAGGCCCAAAGGAGGGCCCTGTCAGGAAACACCATATATTTT. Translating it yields CASSQAQRRALSGNTIYF.

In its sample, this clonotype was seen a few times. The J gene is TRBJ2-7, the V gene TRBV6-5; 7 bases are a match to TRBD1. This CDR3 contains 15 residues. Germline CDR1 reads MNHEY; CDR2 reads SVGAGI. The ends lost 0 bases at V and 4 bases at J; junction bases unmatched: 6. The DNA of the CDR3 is TGTGCCAGCAGTTACTCAGGGGGCCTAGAGTACGAGCAGTACTTC. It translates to CASSYSGGLEYEQYF.

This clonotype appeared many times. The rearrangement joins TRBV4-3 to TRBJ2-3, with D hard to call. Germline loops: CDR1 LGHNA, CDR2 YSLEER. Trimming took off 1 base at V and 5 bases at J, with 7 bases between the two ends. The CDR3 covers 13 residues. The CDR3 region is CASSQVRRDTQYF. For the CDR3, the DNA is TGCGCCAGCAGCCAAGTCCGCAGAGATACGCAGTATTTT.

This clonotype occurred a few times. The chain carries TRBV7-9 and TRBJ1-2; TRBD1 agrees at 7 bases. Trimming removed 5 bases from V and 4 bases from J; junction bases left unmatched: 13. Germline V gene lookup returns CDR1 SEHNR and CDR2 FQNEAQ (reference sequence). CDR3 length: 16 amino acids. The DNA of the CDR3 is TGTGCCAGCAGCCCCCTAACAGGGGCTCTGGGCTATGGCTACACCTTC. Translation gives CASSPLTGALGYGYTF.

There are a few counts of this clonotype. CDR3 DNA sequence: TGCGCCAGCAGCCAAGATTACGGGGTGAACACTGAAGCTTTCTTT. It translates to CASSQDYGVNTEAFF. This chain joins TRBV4-1 and TRBJ1-1; D not certain. Germline V gene sequence: CDR1 MGHRA, CDR2 YSYEKL. Trimming stripped 0 bases from V and 0 bases from J, with 8 bases between. The CDR3 contains 15 residues.

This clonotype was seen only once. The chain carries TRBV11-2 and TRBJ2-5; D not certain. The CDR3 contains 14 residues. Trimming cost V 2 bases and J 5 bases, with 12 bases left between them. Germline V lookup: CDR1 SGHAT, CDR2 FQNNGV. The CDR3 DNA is TGTGCCAGCAGCTTATACACGTCTGCGGAGACCCAGTACTTC. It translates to CASSLYTSAETQYF. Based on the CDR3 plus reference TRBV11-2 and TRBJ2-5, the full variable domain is EAGVAQSPRYKIIEKRQSVAFWCNPISGHATLYWYQQILGQGPKLLIQFQNNGVVDDSQLPKDRFSAERLKGVDSTLKIQPAKLEDSAVYLCASSLYTSAETQYFGPGTRLLVL.

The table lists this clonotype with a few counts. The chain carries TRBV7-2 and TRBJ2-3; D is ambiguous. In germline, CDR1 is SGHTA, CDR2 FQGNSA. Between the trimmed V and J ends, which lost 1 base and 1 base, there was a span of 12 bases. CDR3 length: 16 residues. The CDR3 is CASSLVYGTRTDTQYF. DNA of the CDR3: TGTGCCAGCAGCTTAGTATATGGAACCCGCACAGATACGCAGTATTTT. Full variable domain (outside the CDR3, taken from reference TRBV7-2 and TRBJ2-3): GAGVSQSPSNKVTEKGKDVELRCDPISGHTALYWYRQSLGQGLEFLIYFQGNSAPDKSGLPSDRFSAERTGGSVSTLTIQRTQQEDSAVYLCASSLVYGTRTDTQYFGPGTRLTVL.

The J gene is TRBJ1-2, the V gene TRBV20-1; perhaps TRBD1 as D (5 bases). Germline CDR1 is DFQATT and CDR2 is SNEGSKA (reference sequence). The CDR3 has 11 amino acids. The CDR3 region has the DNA TGCAGCACCGGGACCGGGTCCAGCTACACCTTC. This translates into CSTGTGSSYTF.

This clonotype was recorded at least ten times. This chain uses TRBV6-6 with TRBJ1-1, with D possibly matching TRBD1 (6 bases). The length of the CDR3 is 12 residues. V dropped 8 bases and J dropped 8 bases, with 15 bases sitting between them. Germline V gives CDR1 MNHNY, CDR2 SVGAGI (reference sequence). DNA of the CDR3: TGTGCCAGCGGAAGGCCAGGGGAGGAAGCTTTCTTT. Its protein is CASGRPGEEAFF.

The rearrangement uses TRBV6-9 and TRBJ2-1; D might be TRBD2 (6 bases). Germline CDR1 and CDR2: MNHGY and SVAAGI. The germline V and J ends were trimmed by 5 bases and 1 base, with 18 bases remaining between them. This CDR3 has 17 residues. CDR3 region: CASSIETPGASYNEQFF. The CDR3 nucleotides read TGTGCCAGCAGTATAGAAACACCGGGAGCGTCCTACAATGAGCAGTTCTTC.

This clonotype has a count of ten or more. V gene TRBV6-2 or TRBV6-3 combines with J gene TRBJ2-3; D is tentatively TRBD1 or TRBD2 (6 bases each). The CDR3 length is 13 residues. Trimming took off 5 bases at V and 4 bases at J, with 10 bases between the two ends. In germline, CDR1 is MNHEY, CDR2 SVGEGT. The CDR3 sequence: CASSRRGADTQYF. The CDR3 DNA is TGTGCCAGCAGTAGAAGGGGGGCAGATACGCAGTATTTT.